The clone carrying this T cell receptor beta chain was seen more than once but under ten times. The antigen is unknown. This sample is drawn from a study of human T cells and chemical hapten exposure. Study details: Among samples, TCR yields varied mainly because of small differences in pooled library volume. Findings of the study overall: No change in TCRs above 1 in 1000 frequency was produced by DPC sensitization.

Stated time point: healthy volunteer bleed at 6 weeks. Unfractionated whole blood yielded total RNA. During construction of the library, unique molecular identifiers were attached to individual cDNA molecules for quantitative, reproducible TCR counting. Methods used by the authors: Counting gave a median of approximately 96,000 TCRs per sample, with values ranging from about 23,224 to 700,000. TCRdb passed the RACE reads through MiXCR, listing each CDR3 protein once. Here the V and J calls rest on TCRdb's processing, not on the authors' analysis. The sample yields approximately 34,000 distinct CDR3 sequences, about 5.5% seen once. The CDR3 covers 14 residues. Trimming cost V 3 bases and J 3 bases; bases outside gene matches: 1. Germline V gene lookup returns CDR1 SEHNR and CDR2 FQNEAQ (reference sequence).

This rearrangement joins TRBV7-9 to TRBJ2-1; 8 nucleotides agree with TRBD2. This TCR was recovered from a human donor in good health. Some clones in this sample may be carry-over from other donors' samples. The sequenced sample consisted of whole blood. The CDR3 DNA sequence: TGTGCCAGCAGCTTGAGCGGGGGCTACAATGAGCAGTTCTTC. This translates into CASSLSGGYNEQFF.